This TCR beta chain was recorded in a study of blood T cell repertoires in COVID-19. Study-level background: Some COVID-19 samples were acute and others convalescent; all came from the United States, Italy and Spain.

Patients from Seattle were sampled longitudinally, starting during active infection. This CDR3 is 16 amino acids long. V lost 6 bases, J lost 1 base, and 6 bases stayed unmatched. Germline V gene lookup returns CDR1 SGHRS and CDR2 YFSETQ. Study processing details: It was from reference gene primer amplification that nucleated cell counts were estimated. Assay used: immunoSEQ multiplex PCR; TCRdb lists only in-frame clones, some missing. Clone size and V and J calls were adopted from that table, with D and trimming inferred from the DNA. This sample has over 130,000 clones, with around 89% found just once.

The chain employs TRBV5-1 and TRBJ2-6; 8 bases align to TRBD1. Sample: peripheral blood. The clonotype was recovered from a human donor with COVID-19, enrolled during active disease. The donor label of this sample is uncertain. The CDR3 DNA sequence: TGCGCCAGCACCCCGGGACAGGCGTCTGGGGCCAACGTCCTGACTTTC. It yields the protein CASTPGQASGANVLTF.